The rows below give T cell receptor beta chains drawn from one sample of a study of regulatory T cells in long-lasting Graves disease. TCRdb reprocessed the multiplex PCR reads with MiXCR, giving one entry per CDR3 protein. There are 450,000 to 700,000 distinct CDR3 sequences in the sample; approximately 15% occur only once, and about 9.1% lies in the top ten. The same sample was also used in a study of T cells in Graves' hyperthyroidism and ophthalmopathy.

The sample in question was peripheral blood mononuclear cells (PBMCs), obtained at new diagnosis, from a patient treated with antithyroid drugs. Receptors originate from a man younger than 45 with Graves disease. Both conserved end residues are part of each CDR3. The D gene is left open where the match is weak. The size of a clone is reported for some rows only, either as once, few or many, or as a class for expanded clones.

>TRBV5-6|many|TRBJ2-3|TRBD2
TGTGCCAGCAGCTGGGGACTAGCGGGAACGGGTCCTGCAGATACGCAGTATTTT
CASSWGLAGTGPADTQYF
>TRBV7-9|many|TRBJ2-1|.
TGTGCCAGCAGCCCCGGGCCCCTGGGTACGACTGAGCAGTTCTTC
CASSPGPLGTTEQFF
>TRBV29-1|.|TRBJ2-4|TRBD1
TGCAGCGTCACCGGGGGTGGGACAGGAGAAAACATTCAGTACTTC
CSVTGGGTGENIQYF
>TRBV4-1|.|TRBJ2-3|.
TGCGCCAGCAGCCACACGACGGCGGGATATACGAATACGCAGTATTTT
CASSHTTAGYTNTQYF
>TRBV11-3|many|TRBJ2-7|TRBD1
TGTGCCAGCAGCCCCGCCGGGACAGGGGTTTTCTACGAGCAGTACTTC
CASSPAGTGVFYEQYF
>TRBV27|many|TRBJ1-1|TRBD1
TGTGCCAGCGCCGCGGACAGGATGAACACTGAAGCTTTCTTT
CASAADRMNTEAFF
>TRBV6-1|many|TRBJ2-3|TRBD2
TGTGCCAGCAGTAGCACGACTAGCGGGAGCTCGGATACGCAGTATTTT
CASSSTTSGSSDTQYF
>TRBV3-1|many|TRBJ1-4|.
TGTGCCAGCAGCCAGACCGGGACGGTTGAAAAACTGTTTTTT
CASSQTGTVEKLFF
>TRBV7-3|.|TRBJ2-2|TRBD2
TGTGCCAGCAGCTTAACGGGACTAGCGGGAGATAACACCGGGGAGCTGTTTTTT
CASSLTGLAGDNTGELFF
>TRBV9|.|TRBJ2-7|.
TGTGCCAGCAGCGTTGTAGTCCCGGGACCCTACGAGCAGTACTTC
CASSVVVPGPYEQYF
>TRBV27|.|TRBJ2-7|TRBD1
TGTGCCAGCAGTCGGCACGGGACAGGGCGGTACGGGCAGTACTTC
CASSRHGTGRYGQYF
>TRBV19|few|TRBJ1-5|.
TGTGCCAGTAGGGAGACTAACAGTAATCAGCCCCAGCATTTT
CASRETNSNQPQHF
>TRBV3-1|many|TRBJ2-5|TRBD1
TGTGCCAGCAGCCAAGGACCGGGACAGGGAGACCAAGAGACCCAGTACTTC
CASSQGPGQGDQETQYF
>TRBV5-1|many|TRBJ1-1|.
TGTGCCAGCAGCCTTGCCCTGAACACTGAAGCTTTCTTT
CASSLALNTEAFF
>TRBV28|many|TRBJ2-3|.
TGTGCCAGCAATTCTCCTCAATTGGGGGCTTGGACAGATACGCAGTATTTT
CASNSPQLGAWTDTQYF
>TRBV5-4|.|TRBJ2-1|TRBD2
TGTGCCAGCAGCTTGCAGCGGGACTGCAATGAGCAGTTCTTC
CASSLQRDCNEQFF
>TRBV12-3/TRBV12-4|many|TRBJ1-2|.
TGTGCCAGCAGTTTTCGAACTAACTATGGCTACACCTTC
CASSFRTNYGYTF
>TRBV12-3/TRBV12-4|many|TRBJ1-5|.
TGTGCCAGCAAATCGGGGGTATTGGATCAGCCCCAGCATTTT
CASKSGVLDQPQHF
>TRBV5-1|.|TRBJ1-5|.
TGCGCCAGCAGCTTGGCGTCGGGAGATCAGCCCCAGCATTTT
CASSLASGDQPQHF
>TRBV7-9|.|TRBJ2-7|.
TGTGCCAGCAGTCCTATCAGGAGCTCCTACGAGCAGTACTTC
CASSPIRSSYEQYF
>TRBV18|many|TRBJ1-5|TRBD1
TGTGCCAGCTCACCCCGACAGGGCGATCAGCCCCAGCATTTT
CASSPRQGDQPQHF
>TRBV2|many|TRBJ2-1|.
TGTGCCAGCACGCCTCCATTAGCCAATGAGCAGTTCTTC
CASTPPLANEQFF
>TRBV28|.|TRBJ2-7|.
TGTGCCAGCAGCCAGCAGGGGTTTACCTACGAGCAGTACTTC
CASSQQGFTYEQYF
>TRBV19|once|TRBJ1-4|TRBD1
TGTGCCAGTAGTATTCCCGGGACAGGGGGCATCTTAAAAGAAAAACTGTTTTTT
CASSIPGTGGILKEKLFF
>TRBV7-2|many|TRBJ2-5|.
TGTGCCAGCAGCTTAGCGGGAGGGGGGCAAGAGACCCAGTACTTC
CASSLAGGGQETQYF
>TRBV7-3|.|TRBJ1-1|.
TGTGCCAGCAGCGCTAGTTGGGGGACTGAAGCTTTCTTT
CASSASWGTEAFF
>TRBV25-1|.|TRBJ2-3|TRBD1
TGTGCCAGCAGTGACGCCCGGGACAGTTCAGATACGCAGTATTTT
CASSDARDSSDTQYF
>TRBV12-3/TRBV12-4|many|TRBJ2-3|.
TGTGCCAGCAGTTCCCTCTCAGATACGCAGTATTTT
CASSSLSDTQYF
>TRBV7-9|many|TRBJ1-1|.
TGTGCCAGCAGCTTAGGGACCTCGAACACTGAAGCTTTCTTT
CASSLGTSNTEAFF
>TRBV12-3/TRBV12-4|many|TRBJ1-6|.
TGTGCCAGCAGCACTACAGGGCGATACTCACCCCTCCACTTT
CASSTTGRYSPLHF
>TRBV27|many|TRBJ2-5|.
TGTGCCAGCAGGGGGGAACATGAGACCCAGTACTTC
CASRGEHETQYF
>TRBV3-1|many|TRBJ1-2|.
TGTGCCAGCAGCCAACGGCAGGGTTTGACTGGCTACACCTTC
CASSQRQGLTGYTF
>TRBV29-1|few|TRBJ2-1|TRBD2
TGCAGCGTTGAGATCGCAGCGGGAGAAGCCTACAATGAGCAGTTCTTC
CSVEIAAGEAYNEQFF
>TRBV28|many|TRBJ1-2|TRBD1
TGTGCCAGCAGAACAGGGGGCGACTATGGCTACACCTTC
CASRTGGDYGYTF
>TRBV5-1|many|TRBJ2-3|.
TGCGCCAGCAGCTTGGAGGGGGTCGTCTCAGATACGCAGTATTTT
CASSLEGVVSDTQYF
>TRBV29-1|few|TRBJ2-1|.
TGCAGCGTCGAACGGGCCAGGGATGAGCAGTTCTTC
CSVERARDEQFF
>TRBV5-1|few|TRBJ2-7|TRBD2
TGCGCCAGCAGCTTGGAGGTTAGCGGGAGGAGGATCGTCTACGAGCAGTACTTC
CASSLEVSGRRIVYEQYF
>TRBV7-9|.|TRBJ1-2|.
TGTGCCAGCAGCATTCCTCACAGGGACGGCTACACCTTC
CASSIPHRDGYTF
>TRBV7-9|.|TRBJ2-2|.
TGTGCCAGCAGCTTCACAGGGTACGGCGGGGAGCTGTTTTTT
CASSFTGYGGELFF
>TRBV19|many|TRBJ2-7|TRBD1
TGTGCCAGTAGAGGACAGGGGGTCGGGTACGAGCAGTACTTC
CASRGQGVGYEQYF
>TRBV29-1|many|TRBJ1-4|.
TGCAGCGTTTCTGCCGGGGGCGCAACAAATGAAAAACTGTTTTTT
CSVSAGGATNEKLFF
>TRBV20-1|few|TRBJ2-1|.
TGCAGTGCTAGCCGGGGATACAATGAGCAGTTCTTC
CSASRGYNEQFF
>TRBV29-1|.|TRBJ2-7|TRBD1
TGCAGCGTTACACAGGGGGCAAAACCCTACGAGCAGTACTTC
CSVTQGAKPYEQYF
>TRBV27|few|TRBJ2-3|.
TGTGCCATTCGCCCCGGACGTTCCACAGATACGCAGTATTTT
CAIRPGRSTDTQYF
>TRBV4-1|.|TRBJ2-3|TRBD2
TGCGCCAGCAGCCAAGGAAGGCTAGCGGGGGACACAGATACGCAGTATTTT
CASSQGRLAGDTDTQYF
>TRBV20-1|many|TRBJ2-1|TRBD2
TGCAGTGCTAGAGACCCGGGACTAGCGGGAGGCTACAATGAGCAGTTCTTC
CSARDPGLAGGYNEQFF
>TRBV20-1|few|TRBJ2-1|.
TGCAGTGCTGGGGGGGCTAGGCCCATCGTCACCATCCATACAGAGCAGTTCTTC
CSAGGARPIVTIHTEQFF
>TRBV14|.|TRBJ2-5|TRBD2
TGTGCCAGCTCACCACAACCTAGCGGGGTCCAAGAGACCCAGTACTTC
CASSPQPSGVQETQYF
>TRBV6-1|few|TRBJ1-5|TRBD1
TGTGCCAGCACCGATTCGCCGGGACAGGACAATCAGCCCCAGCATTTT
CASTDSPGQDNQPQHF
>TRBV5-5|.|TRBJ1-4|.
TGTGCCAGCAGCTTGGAGTTGGGGATCAATGAAAAACTGTTTTTT
CASSLELGINEKLFF
>TRBV11-2|few|TRBJ2-1|.
TGTGCCAGCAGCGGAGGCCTGCAGACCTACAATGAGCAGTTCTTC
CASSGGLQTYNEQFF
>TRBV7-6|.|TRBJ1-2|.
TGTGCCAGCACCATGGGACGCGAGGATGGCTACACCTTC
CASTMGREDGYTF
>TRBV6-2/TRBV6-3|few|TRBJ2-3|TRBD2
TGTGCCAGTCGGACTAGCGGGAGCCCAGATACGCAGTATTTT
CASRTSGSPDTQYF
>TRBV24-1|many|TRBJ2-7|TRBD2
TGTGCCACCAGTGATTCGGCTAGCGGCTCCTACGAGCAGTACTTC
CATSDSASGSYEQYF